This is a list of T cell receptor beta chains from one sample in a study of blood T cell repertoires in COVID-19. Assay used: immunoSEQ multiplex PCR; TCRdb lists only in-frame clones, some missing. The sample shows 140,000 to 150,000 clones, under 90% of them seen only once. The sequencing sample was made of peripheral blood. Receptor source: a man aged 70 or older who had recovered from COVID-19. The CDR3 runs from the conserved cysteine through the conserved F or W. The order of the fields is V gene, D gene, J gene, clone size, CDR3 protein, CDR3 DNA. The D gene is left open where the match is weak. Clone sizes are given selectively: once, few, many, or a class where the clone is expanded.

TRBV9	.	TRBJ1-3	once	CASSVESRNTIYF	TGTGCCAGCAGCGTAGAGTCGCGCAACACCATATATTTT
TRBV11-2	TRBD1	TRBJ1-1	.	CASSPRGQTNTEAFF	TGTGCCAGCAGCCCGAGGGGACAGACGAACACTGAAGCTTTCTTT
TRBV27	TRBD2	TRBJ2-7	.	CASSSGGWDGDYEQYF	TGTGCCAGCAGTTCCGGGGGGTGGGACGGGGATTACGAGCAGTACTTC
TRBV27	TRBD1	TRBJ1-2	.	CASRYIQGVSYTF	TGTGCCAGCAGATACATCCAGGGGGTCAGCTACACCTTC
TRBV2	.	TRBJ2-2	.	CASSVRGTGELFF	TGTGCCAGCAGTGTCCGAGGCACCGGGGAGCTGTTTTTT
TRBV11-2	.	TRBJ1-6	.	CASRKIPDRHNSPLHF	TGTGCCAGCAGGAAAATCCCGGACAGACATAATTCACCCCTCCACTTT
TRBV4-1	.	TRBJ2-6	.	CASSPSGANVLTF	TGCGCCAGCAGCCCGTCTGGGGCCAACGTCCTGACTTTC
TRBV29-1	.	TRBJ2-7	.	CSVGLDYEQYF	TGCAGCGTTGGACTGGACTACGAGCAGTACTTC
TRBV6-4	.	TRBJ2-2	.	CASSFGRNTGELFF	TGTGCCAGCAGTTTCGGGAGGAACACCGGGGAGCTGTTTTTT
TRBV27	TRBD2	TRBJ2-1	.	CASSISGTSLREQFF	TGTGCCAGCAGTATCTCCGGGACTAGCCTTAGGGAGCAGTTCTTC
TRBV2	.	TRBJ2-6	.	CASSEGTLSGANVLTF	TGTGCCAGCAGTGAAGGGACACTCTCTGGGGCCAACGTCCTGACTTTC
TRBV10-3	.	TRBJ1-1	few	CAISDQGSWTEAFF	TGTGCCATCAGTGACCAGGGGAGTTGGACTGAAGCTTTCTTT
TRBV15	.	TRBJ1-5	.	CATSTEPGGNQPQHF	TGTGCCACCAGCACCGAGCCGGGAGGCAATCAGCCCCAGCATTTT
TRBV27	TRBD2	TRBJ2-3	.	CASRRAGVYTDTQYF	TGTGCCTCGCGACGCGCGGGAGTCTACACAGATACGCAGTATTTT
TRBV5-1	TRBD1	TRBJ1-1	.	CASSSQGVRTEAFF	TGCGCCAGCAGCTCACAGGGGGTCAGGACTGAAGCTTTCTTT
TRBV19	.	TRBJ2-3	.	CASRPLGSSTDTQYF	TGTGCCAGTAGGCCCCTGGGGAGTAGCACAGATACGCAGTATTTT
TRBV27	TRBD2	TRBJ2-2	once	CASSPRTSGIGSNTGELFF	TGTGCCAGCAGTCCGAGGACTAGCGGGATAGGGTCGAACACCGGGGAGCTGTTTTTT